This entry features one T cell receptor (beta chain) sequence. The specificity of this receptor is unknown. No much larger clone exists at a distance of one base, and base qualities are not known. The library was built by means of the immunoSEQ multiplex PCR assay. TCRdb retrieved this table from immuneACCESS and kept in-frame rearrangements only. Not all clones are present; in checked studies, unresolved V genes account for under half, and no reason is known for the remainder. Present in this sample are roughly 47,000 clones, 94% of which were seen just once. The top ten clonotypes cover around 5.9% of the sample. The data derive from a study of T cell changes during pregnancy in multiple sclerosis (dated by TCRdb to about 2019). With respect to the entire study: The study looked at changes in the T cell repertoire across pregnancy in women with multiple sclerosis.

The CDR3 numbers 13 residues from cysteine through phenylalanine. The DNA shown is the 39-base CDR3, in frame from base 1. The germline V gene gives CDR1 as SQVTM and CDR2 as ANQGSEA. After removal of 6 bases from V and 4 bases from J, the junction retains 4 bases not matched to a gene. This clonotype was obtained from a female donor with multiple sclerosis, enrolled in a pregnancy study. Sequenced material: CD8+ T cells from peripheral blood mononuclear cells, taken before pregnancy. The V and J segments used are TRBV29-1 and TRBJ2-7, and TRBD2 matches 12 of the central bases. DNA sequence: TGCAGCGTCTTGACTAGCGGGAGTTACGAGCAGTACTTC. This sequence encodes CSVLTSGSYEQYF.